Listed here are 28 T cell receptor beta chains from one sample, sequenced in a study of blood T cell repertoires in COVID-19. The protocol was immunoSEQ multiplex PCR, while the TCRdb copy is restricted to in-frame clones and leaves out a portion. The repertoire holds 55,000 to 85,000 clones, with 88% as singletons. The sample taken for sequencing was peripheral blood. These receptors were taken from a human donor in a cohort sampled during active COVID-19.

The CDR3 spells CASSLGAYNSPLHF. In nucleotides, the CDR3 is TGTGCCAGCAGCCTGGGAGCCTATAATTCACCCCTCCACTTT. The rearrangement links TRBV7-2 to TRBJ1-6; D unresolved. Germline assignment: CDR1 SGHTA and CDR2 FQGNSA. This CDR3 has 14 amino acids. V was shortened by 5 bases and J by 2 bases, with 7 bases between the two germline ends.

The J gene is TRBJ2-3, the V gene TRBV5-4; 7 bases match TRBD1. The CDR3 consists of 14 residues. V was clipped by 1 base and J by 6 bases; unmatched bases: 5. CDR1 and CDR2 (germline): SGHNT, YYREEE (reference sequence). DNA for the CDR3: TGTGCCAGCAGCTTGCGGGACAGAGAGGATACGCAGTATTTT. It codes for CASSLRDREDTQYF.

J is TRBJ2-1 and V is TRBV5-6; no reliable D call. This CDR3 region has 14 residues. The germline gives CDR1 SGHDT, CDR2 YYEEEE. V lost 0 bases and J 8 bases, leaving 12 bases between the germline ends. CDR3 sequence reads: CASSLGTFIDEQFF. The CDR3 DNA is TGTGCCAGCAGCTTGGGTACTTTTATCGATGAGCAGTTCTTC.

The V gene is TRBV6-5, the J gene TRBJ2-4; no clear D. Germline assignment: CDR1 MNHEY and CDR2 SVGAGI. With 6 bases removed from V and 0 bases from J, the gap between germline ends came to 12 bases. This CDR3 has 15 amino acids. CDR3 amino acids: CASRPTRLAKNIQYF. In DNA, the CDR3 is TGTGCCAGCAGGCCCACAAGACTAGCCAAAAACATTCAGTACTTC.

The rearrangement joins TRBV7-6 to TRBJ1-1, with 8 nucleotides matching TRBD1. V trimming: 5 bases; J trimming: 1 base; junction bases outside the gene matches: 3. Germline-derived CDR1 and CDR2 are SGHVS and FNYEAQ. This CDR3 region has 14 residues. CDR3 in DNA: TGTGCCAGCAGCCGCGGACAGGGGAACACTGAAGCTTTCTTT. Its translation is CASSRGQGNTEAFF.

V usage is TRBV25-1 and J usage is TRBJ2-1; D not certain. The CDR3 sequence is 13 residues long. Germline values: CDR1 MGHDK, CDR2 SYGVNS. The V and J ends lost 4 bases and 1 base respectively, with 5 bases between them. The CDR3 sequence: CASSALSYNEQFF. The CDR3 DNA is TGTGCCAGCAGTGCCCTTTCCTACAATGAGCAGTTCTTC.

The chain couples TRBV24-1 to TRBJ2-7; 8 positions match TRBD1. Germline CDR1 KGHDR, CDR2 SFDVKD. The CDR3 extends over 16 amino acids. V shed 4 bases, J shed 2 bases, and the junction held 9 bases outside the gene matches. The CDR3 sequence is CATSDPGQGNAYEQYF. The CDR3 DNA reads as TGTGCCACCAGTGACCCCGGACAGGGCAACGCCTACGAGCAGTACTTC.

J is TRBJ2-3 and V is TRBV6-4; 8 positions agree with TRBD1. CDR3 length: 14 amino acids. V was clipped by 6 bases and J by 2 bases; unmatched bases: 4. CDR1 is MRHNA, CDR2 SNTAGT, per germline. The CDR3 nucleotides are TGTGCCAGCAGCCTGACAGGGGCCACAGATACGCAGTATTTT. This gives the protein CASSLTGATDTQYF.

The chain uses TRBV5-1 and TRBJ2-5, with TRBD2 identical over 9 bases. J lost 5 bases, V lost 1 base, and 6 bases had no gene match. The CDR3 runs to 15 residues. From germline, CDR1 is SGHRS and CDR2 YFSETQ. CDR3 DNA: TGCGCCAGCAGCTTGACTAGCGGGCAGGGGGAGACCCAGTACTTC. Its translation is CASSLTSGQGETQYF.

A single count supports this clone. The chain couples TRBV29-1 to TRBJ2-2; tentative D call: TRBD2 (5 bases). V lost 6 bases, J lost 3 bases, and 11 bases lay in between. CDR3 size: 13 residues. The germline V gene encodes CDR1 SQVTM and CDR2 ANQGSEA. Written as DNA, the CDR3 is TGCAGCGTGGAAACCGGGGACACCGGGGAGCTGTTTTTT. The encoded protein is CSVETGDTGELFF.

The chain uses TRBV20-1 and TRBJ2-3, with D possibly being TRBD2 (7 bases). This CDR3 comprises 17 residues. CDR1 is DFQATT, CDR2 SNEGSKA, per germline (reference sequence). Trimming took 3 bases from V and 0 from J, leaving 19 bases between them. The CDR3 loop reads CSASGEGDPSSTDTQYF. CDR3 DNA sequence: TGCAGTGCTAGTGGGGAGGGGGATCCCTCTAGCACAGATACGCAGTATTTT.

The chain has TRBV15 and TRBJ1-3, with TRBD1 as a possible D gene (5 bases). This CDR3 is 14 amino acids long. The germline gives CDR1 LNHNV, CDR2 YYDKDF (reference sequence). With 5 bases removed from V and 2 bases from J, the gap between germline ends came to 10 bases. CDR3 region: CATSPGAAGNTIYF. The CDR3 nucleotides are TGTGCCACCAGCCCTGGGGCAGCTGGAAACACCATATATTTT.

Points on this clone: The junction does not match germline at one end; this may be a read error. At the DNA level, this CDR3 is encoded by other sequences in the same sample as well. The V call is TRBV7-3, the J call TRBJ2-2; 11 bases map to TRBD2. The germline V gene has CDR1 SGHTA and CDR2 FQGTGA. The CDR3 totals 16 residues. The CDR3 DNA reads as TGTGCCAGTAGCTTCCTGACTAGCGGGGTCCCCGGGGAGCTGTTTTTT. Its translation is CASSFLTSGVPGELFF.

The rearrangement links TRBV25-1 to TRBJ1-2, with a tentative D call TRBD1 (5 bases). Germline CDR1 is MGHDK and CDR2 is SYGVNS. Trimming took 7 bases from V and 2 from J, leaving 14 bases between them. The CDR3 covers 14 residues. This chain's CDR3 is CASTGGGVNYGYTF. The CDR3 nucleotides are TGTGCCAGCACCGGGGGTGGGGTAAACTATGGCTACACCTTC.

V and J are TRBV14 and TRBJ2-2, with 9 bases lining up with TRBD2. In germline, CDR1 is SGHDN, CDR2 FVKESK. The length of the CDR3 is 17 residues. Trimming cost V 4 bases and J 6 bases; bases outside gene matches: 12. CDR3 coding DNA: TGTGCCAGCAGCCGAGATATAGCGGGAGATTACGCCGGGGAGCTGTTTTTT. Protein sequence: CASSRDIAGDYAGELFF.

The chain has TRBV3-1 (or the pseudogene TRBV3-2) and TRBJ1-5; 7 positions agree with TRBD1. Germline-derived CDR1 and CDR2 are LGHDT and YNNKEL (reference sequence). V lost 1 base to trimming and J lost 1 base; unmatched junction nucleotides: 10. The length of the CDR3 is 18 residues. CDR3 bases: TGTGCCAGCAGCCAAGGAGGGGGCGGTTATTGGAGCAATCAGCCCCAGCATTTT. It yields the protein CASSQGGGGYWSNQPQHF.

V usage is TRBV11-3 and J usage is TRBJ2-7; TRBD1 matches 11 bases. The CDR3 consists of 16 residues. V dropped 5 bases and J dropped 5; count of bases not matched to a gene: 11. Germline CDR1 reads SGHNT; CDR2 reads YENEEA. DNA of the CDR3: TGTGCCAGCAGCGCGGCTGGGGACAGGGGGGCCCACGAGCAGTACTTC. Protein sequence: CASSAAGDRGAHEQYF.

This chain uses TRBV13 with TRBJ1-1; 7 positions agree with TRBD1. The ends lost 5 bases at V and 7 bases at J; junction bases unmatched: 16. CDR3 length: 16 residues. CDR1 PRHDT and CDR2 FYEKMQ come from the germline V gene (reference sequence). CDR3 protein: CASSVDRVSRYGEAFF. DNA of the CDR3: TGTGCCAGCAGCGTAGACAGGGTTTCTCGGTACGGTGAAGCTTTCTTT.

The chain combines TRBV10-1 with TRBJ1-1, with D unresolved. The CDR3 extends over 14 amino acids. Germline V gene sequence: CDR1 WNHNN, CDR2 SYGVQD (reference sequence). V gave up 2 bases and J gave up 0 bases, with 7 bases separating them. CDR3 DNA: TGCGCCAGCAGTGAGGAGCCGGTGAACACTGAAGCTTTCTTT. Its protein is CASSEEPVNTEAFF.

The V gene is TRBV6-5, the J gene TRBJ1-3, with 11 bases identical to TRBD1. The V gene's germline CDR1 is MNHEY and CDR2 SVGAGI. The CDR3 length is 14 residues. V shed 8 bases, J shed 4 bases, and the junction held 4 bases outside the gene matches. The CDR3 DNA reads TGTGCCAGCGGACAGGGGGCGGGGGGAAACACCATATATTTT. The encoded protein is CASGQGAGGNTIYF.

This clone was detected only a few times. This chain links TRBV6-5 with TRBJ1-2; the match to TRBD1 covers 7 bases. Germline assignment: CDR1 MNHEY and CDR2 SVGAGI. J lost 7 bases, V lost 5 bases, and 7 bases had no gene match. This CDR3 spans 13 amino acids. CDR3 protein: CASSQPQGLGYTF. For the CDR3, the DNA is TGTGCCAGCAGTCAACCACAGGGGCTTGGCTACACCTTC.

This chain uses TRBV28 with TRBJ1-1, with 7 bases fitting TRBD1. After removal of 6 bases from V and 3 bases from J, the junction contained 4 bases not matched to a gene. CDR1 is MDHEN, CDR2 SYDVKM, per germline. The CDR3 covers 13 residues. The CDR3 nucleotides are TGTGCCAGCAGCCCTGACAGGGACACTGAAGCTTTCTTT. Protein product: CASSPDRDTEAFF.

V usage is TRBV18 and J usage is TRBJ2-7; TRBD2 matches at 7 bases. There are 17 residues in the CDR3. Germline V gene lookup returns CDR1 KGHSH and CDR2 LQKENI. After removal of 2 bases from V and 0 bases from J, the junction contained 10 bases not matched to a gene. The DNA of the CDR3 is TGTGCCAGCTCACCATTGCCAACTAGCGTCAGCTCCTACGAGCAGTACTTC. It codes for CASSPLPTSVSSYEQYF.

The genes are TRBV6-6 and TRBJ2-1, with TRBD2 as a possible D gene (6 bases). This CDR3 has 17 residues. From germline, CDR1 is MNHNY and CDR2 SVGAGI (reference sequence). Trimming cost V 5 bases and J 7 bases, with 24 bases left between them. CDR3 residues: CASSPFRRARSGNEQFF. The CDR3 DNA sequence: TGTGCCAGCAGTCCCTTTAGGAGGGCAAGATCGGGGAATGAGCAGTTCTTC.

The genes are TRBV2 and TRBJ1-5, with D unresolved. V dropped 4 bases and J dropped 2 bases, with 3 bases sitting between them. CDR1 and CDR2 (germline): SNHLY, FYNNEI. CDR3 length: 12 residues. The CDR3 region has the DNA TGTGCCAGCAGTGGCGGCAATCAGCCCCAGCATTTT. It translates to CASSGGNQPQHF.

The chain recombines TRBV11-2 with TRBJ1-4; D is uncertain. CDR3 size: 17 residues. V lost 0 bases and J 2 bases, leaving 13 bases between the germline ends. CDR1 is SGHAT and CDR2 is FQNNGV in the germline V gene. The CDR3 here is CASSLEYSFSTNEKLFF. For the CDR3, the DNA is TGTGCCAGCAGCTTAGAGTACAGCTTTTCCACTAATGAAAAACTGTTTTTT. Combining the CDR3 with reference TRBV11-2 and TRBJ1-4 gives the whole variable domain EAGVAQSPRYKIIEKRQSVAFWCNPISGHATLYWYQQILGQGPKLLIQFQNNGVVDDSQLPKDRFSAERLKGVDSTLKIQPAKLEDSAVYLCASSLEYSFSTNEKLFFGSGTQLSVL.

The chain combines TRBV21-1 with TRBJ1-1; the D call of TRBD1 is as the table states it, not checked on the DNA. TRBV21-1 is deemed a pseudogene. The CDR3 length is 17 residues. In DNA, the CDR3 is TGTGCCAGCAGCAAAGTGGCAGGCGGACAGTCAACAAAAGAAGCTTTCTTT. This codes for CASSKVAGGQSTKEAFF.

This chain connects TRBV10-2 to TRBJ1-1; 11 bases map to TRBD1. The CDR3 loop spans 16 amino acids. Germline assignment: CDR1 WSHSY and CDR2 SAAADI. After removal of 5 bases from V and 4 bases from J, the junction contained 9 bases not matched to a gene. In nucleotides, the CDR3 is TGCGCCAGCAGTATCGGACAGGGGGCGCTTAGCACTGAAGCTTTCTTT. This translates into CASSIGQGALSTEAFF.